The 19 T cell receptor beta chains given below trace back to one sample, sequenced in a study of patients and donors after allogeneic stem cell transplantation. TCRdb reprocessed the RT-PCR reads via MiXCR and lists one record per CDR3 protein. The sample has over 150,000 distinct CDR3 sequences; 30% are singletons. The sequenced material came from blood, either unsorted or a sorted T cell fraction (not recorded which). These receptors came from a human donor who was either an allogeneic HSCT recipient or a stem cell or donor lymphocyte infusion donor (not recorded which). It is not recorded whose cells these are; they may come from a transplant donor.

The rearrangement joins TRBV24-1 to TRBJ2-1; TRBD1 agrees at 8 bases. V shed 4 bases and J 6 bases; nucleotides not matched to a gene: 4. The CDR3 runs 14 residues. Germline lookup yields CDR1 KGHDR and CDR2 SFDVKD. The CDR3 here is CATSDFGQGNEQFF. DNA for the CDR3: TGTGCCACCAGTGACTTTGGACAGGGCAATGAGCAGTTCTTC.

In this sample, this clonotype turned up a few times. The gene calls are TRBV12-3 or TRBV12-4 and TRBJ2-1; 7 nucleotides line up with TRBD2. The CDR3 extends over 13 amino acids. V gave up 8 bases and J gave up 8 bases; unmatched junction bases: 9. The CDR3 sequence: CASLYAGVDEQFF. In DNA, the CDR3 is TGTGCCAGCCTCTACGCGGGAGTGGATGAGCAGTTCTTC.

The V and J genes are TRBV12-3 or TRBV12-4 and TRBJ1-5; D not resolved. Trimming removed 4 bases from V and 5 bases from J, with 6 bases in between. This CDR3 has 12 amino acids. As DNA, the CDR3 is TGTGCCAGCAGTTCCATTTATCAGCCCCAGCATTTT. It translates to CASSSIYQPQHF.

This rearrangement joins TRBV9 to TRBJ2-2, with TRBD1 matching over 7 bases. Germline values: CDR1 SGDLS, CDR2 YYNGEE. With V trimmed by 5 bases and J by 0 bases, 7 bases remained unmatched. The CDR3 consists of 16 residues. CDR3 sequence reads: CASRKLGTANTGELFF. Written as DNA, the CDR3 is TGTGCCAGCAGGAAGTTAGGGACAGCGAACACCGGGGAGCTGTTTTTT.

In its sample, this clonotype was seen a few times. The gene calls are TRBV5-1 and TRBJ1-1; 9 bases are shared with TRBD1. Germline V gives CDR1 SGHRS, CDR2 YFSETQ. CDR3 length: 14 amino acids. V lost 4 bases to trimming and J lost 5 bases; unmatched junction nucleotides: 6. The CDR3 region has the DNA TGCGCCAGCAGCGTACAGGGGGCAAAGACTGAAGCTTTCTTT. Translated, it gives CASSVQGAKTEAFF.

The chain joins TRBV5-1 to TRBJ2-6, with D unclear. CDR1 is SGHRS, CDR2 YFSETQ, per germline. The CDR3 totals 14 residues. Deletions cut 0 bases from V and 0 bases from J, with 1 base between. The CDR3 region has the DNA TGCGCCAGCAGCTTGGTCTCTGGGGCCAACGTCCTGACTTTC. Residues: CASSLVSGANVLTF.

The gene calls are TRBV18 and TRBJ1-2; D uncertain. CDR1 is KGHSH and CDR2 is LQKENI in the germline V gene. This CDR3 has 13 amino acids. Trimming shortened V by 2 bases and J by 7 bases, and 11 bases separated the two germline ends. The CDR3 loop reads CASSPSRDFGYTF. The CDR3 nucleotides are TGTGCCAGCTCACCAAGTCGAGATTTTGGCTACACCTTC.

This clonotype occurred many times. The rearrangement uses TRBV3-1 and TRBJ1-5, with 8 bases fitting TRBD1. This CDR3 contains 14 residues. Germline CDR1 reads LGHDT; CDR2 reads YNNKEL (reference sequence). The junction had 0 bases not matched to a gene; V was cut back by 1 base and J by 4 bases. CDR3 coding DNA: TGTGCCAGCAGCCAAGGGACAGGGAATCAGCCCCAGCATTTT. This translates into CASSQGTGNQPQHF.

This clonotype was picked up a small number of times. This chain joins TRBV28 and TRBJ2-3; unclear D gene. From germline, CDR1 is MDHEN and CDR2 SYDVKM. V lost 6 bases and J lost 2, with 15 bases in between. The CDR3 totals 15 residues. The DNA of the CDR3 is TGTGCCAGCAGCTCCGATAGGGCCTACACAGATACGCAGTATTTT. Its translation: CASSSDRAYTDTQYF.

This clonotype has a handful of counts. In nucleotides, the CDR3 is TGTGCCAGCAGTTTATCGAACAGATACCCGGTAGCTGAAAAACTGTTTTTT. It is translated as CASSLSNRYPVAEKLFF. The chain couples TRBV27 to TRBJ1-4, with unresolved D. The CDR3 is 17 residues long. Trimming shortened V by 0 bases and J by 7 bases, and 18 bases separated the two germline ends. Germline assignment: CDR1 MNHEY and CDR2 SMNVEV (reference sequence).

The rearrangement links TRBV7-9 to TRBJ2-3, with 11 positions matching TRBD2. Germline CDR1 reads SEHNR; CDR2 reads FQNEAQ (reference sequence). V was pared by 5 bases and J by 0 bases, with 4 bases of the junction left unmatched. This CDR3 spans 16 amino acids. In DNA, the CDR3 is TGTGCCAGCAGCCGACTAGCGGGATCTAGCACAGATACGCAGTATTTT. Its protein product is CASSRLAGSSTDTQYF.

As for this clonotype: One end of the junction varies from germline; a read error may be responsible. The rearrangement joins TRBV4-3 to TRBJ1-6, with D maybe TRBD1 (6 bases). Germline V CDR1 and CDR2: LGHNA, YSLEER. There are 15 residues in the CDR3. The DNA of the CDR3 is TGCGCCAGCAGCCAAGGGAACAGGGACGGTTCACCCCTCCATTTT. Translated, it gives CASSQGNRDGSPLHF.

This clonotype appeared a few times. J is TRBJ2-7 and V is TRBV19; D remains ambiguous. Per the germline V gene, CDR1 is LNHDA and CDR2 is SQIVND (reference sequence). Trimming took off 6 bases at V and 1 base at J, with 10 bases between the two ends. CDR3 length: 13 amino acids. CDR3 DNA: TGTGCCAGTAGCACCGTCCTATCCTACGAGCAGTACTTC. Translating it yields CASSTVLSYEQYF.

The J gene is TRBJ2-7, the V gene TRBV6-5; 7 nucleotides agree with TRBD1. The CDR3 extends over 15 amino acids. Germline V gene sequence: CDR1 MNHEY, CDR2 SVGAGI. V shed 5 bases, J shed 0 bases, and the junction held 7 bases outside the gene matches. The CDR3, as DNA: TGTGCCAGCAGTCTTACAGGGGCCAGCTCCTACGAGCAGTACTTC. Protein product: CASSLTGASSYEQYF.

This clonotype was detected once. J is TRBJ2-7 and V is TRBV5-1; 7 positions agree with TRBD2. Germline-derived CDR1 and CDR2 are SGHRS and YFSETQ. This CDR3 spans 14 amino acids. The J segment lost 6 bases and the V segment lost 0 bases, leaving 6 bases of the junction unmatched. CDR3 sequence (DNA): TGCGCCAGCAGCTTGGTTGCGGGAGAGGGCGAGCAGTACTTC. Translating it yields CASSLVAGEGEQYF.

The chain is built from TRBV18 and TRBJ1-1; the D is unclear. This CDR3 has 15 amino acids. Trimming removed 0 bases from V and 5 bases from J, with 13 bases in between. The germline gives CDR1 KGHSH, CDR2 LQKENI. The CDR3 reads CASSPPGGPSTEAFF. The CDR3 DNA is TGTGCCAGCTCACCACCTGGAGGCCCGAGTACTGAAGCTTTCTTT.

The CDR3 reads CASSMGGGQETQYF. Written as DNA, the CDR3 is TGTGCCAGCAGTATGGGAGGGGGACAAGAGACCCAGTACTTC. This chain uses TRBV7-6 with TRBJ2-5; possibly TRBD2 for D (7 bases). Trimming removed 6 bases at V and 2 bases at J, with 13 bases between. The CDR3 is 14 residues long. Germline V lookup: CDR1 SGHVS, CDR2 FNYEAQ. The full variable domain, its missing parts supplied by reference TRBV7-6 and TRBJ2-5, is GAGVSQSPRYKVTKRGQDVALRCDPISGHVSLYWYRQALGQGPEFLTYFNYEAQQDKSGLPNDRFSAERPEGSISTLTIQRTEQRDSAMYRCASSMGGGQETQYFGPGTRLLVL.

This clonotype was recorded a few times. The rearrangement links TRBV24-1 to TRBJ2-1; 7 bases align to TRBD2. Germline-derived CDR1 and CDR2 are KGHDR and SFDVKD. Trimming at V came to 3 bases and at J to 4 bases, leaving 14 bases not matched to a gene. The CDR3 sequence is 18 residues long. CDR3 coding DNA: TGTGCCACCAGTGATATCCCCAAAGCGGGGAAACCTTACAATGAGCAGTTCTTC. This sequence encodes CATSDIPKAGKPYNEQFF.

This clonotype showed up just a few times. The gene calls are TRBV20-1 and TRBJ1-2; possible D gene TRBD1, 6 bases. This CDR3 is built from 15 residues. V lost 0 bases and J 4 bases, leaving 15 bases between the germline ends. Germline V CDR1 and CDR2: DFQATT, SNEGSKA (reference sequence). This CDR3 is CSARDWTRGAYGYTF. The CDR3 DNA is TGCAGTGCTAGAGATTGGACCAGGGGAGCCTATGGCTACACCTTC.